Here is one T cell receptor beta chain with its context. Its antigen is currently unknown. Relative to the germline gene, one junction end is altered; a read error may explain this. The data are from a study of blood T cells in healthy people across ages. Whole-study results and caveats: Investigators treated diversity estimates from one million T cells as underestimates.

Primed by a sample-barcoded 5' primer and a J-beta primer mix, a second PCR proceeded for 7 to 11 cycles. TCRdb re-derived calls from the 5' RACE reads in MiXCR, one entry per CDR3 protein. The table includes about a million distinct CDR3 sequences, 35% to 40% detected once. The source material was blood. The receptor's source is a man between 18 and 35 years old in good health.

The CDR3 nucleotides are TGTGCCGTCAGGGCAAGGACTAGCGAGGGAGAGACCCAGTACTTC. The encoded protein is CAVRARTSEGETQYF. The chain is built from TRBV10-3 and TRBJ2-5; 9 nucleotides match TRBD2. Germline V gene data show CDR1 as ENHRY and CDR2 as SYGVKD. The CDR3 totals 15 residues.